This T cell receptor beta chain was captured in a study of monozygotic twins with inflammatory bowel disease. TCRdb re-analyzed the 5' RACE reads; it lists each CDR3 protein once, without DNA. This table holds about 380,000 distinct CDR3 sequences. Germline assignment: CDR1 SGHTA and CDR2 FQGNSA. The CDR3 sequence is 16 residues long. The chain employs TRBV7-2 and TRBJ2-3; TCRdb calls TRBD1, which cannot be checked without DNA. The sequenced sample was blood. This TCR came from a human donor with ulcerative colitis or Crohn's disease, or a healthy co-twin of an affected twin (not recorded which). This CDR3 is CASSSIDRLRTGSQYF.